This TCR beta chain was profiled in a study of blood T cells in healthy people across ages. Alongside a J-beta primer mix, a sample-barcoded 5' primer served in a second PCR lasting 7 to 11 cycles. MiXCR, applied by TCRdb to the 5' RACE reads, yields one record per CDR3 protein. The table lists about 970,000 distinct CDR3 sequences, roughly half of them singletons, with around a fifth in the top ten. The CDR3 has 16 residues. Trimming took 1 base from V and 4 from J; bases not matched to a gene: 7. The V gene's germline CDR1 is LGHNA and CDR2 YSLEER. This clonotype appeared a few times. The sample was blood. The clonotype originates from a woman aged 55-69 years in good health. The V and J genes are TRBV4-3 and TRBJ2-3; 8 bases fit TRBD2. The CDR3 nucleotides read TGCGCCAGCAGCCAAGGGACTAGCCTCTGGGCAGATACGCAGTATTTT. Translation: CASSQGTSLWADTQYF.